This T cell receptor (beta chain) was retrieved from a study of blood T cell repertoires in COVID-19. Authors' analysis steps: Researchers report that nucleated cell counts were estimated from reference gene primer amplification. Sequencing used immunoSEQ multiplex PCR; TCRdb keeps in-frame clones, though not all of them. D and trimming come from the DNA, and the V and J calls and clone size come from that table. The sample consists of 40,000 to 60,000 clones, approximately 88% of them appearing once. CDR3 length: 12 amino acids. The V segment lost 6 bases and the J segment 8 bases; nucleotides outside the gene matches: 6. Germline V gene lookup returns CDR1 MNHNY and CDR2 SVGAGI (reference sequence).

V gene TRBV6-6 combines with J gene TRBJ1-1, with TRBD1 matching 7 bases. Sample: peripheral blood. The clonotype comes from a man between 45 and 60 years old with active COVID-19. CDR3 sequence (DNA): TGTGCCAGCAGCAGAGGGGGCGCGGAAGCTTTCTTT. This codes for CASSRGGAEAFF.